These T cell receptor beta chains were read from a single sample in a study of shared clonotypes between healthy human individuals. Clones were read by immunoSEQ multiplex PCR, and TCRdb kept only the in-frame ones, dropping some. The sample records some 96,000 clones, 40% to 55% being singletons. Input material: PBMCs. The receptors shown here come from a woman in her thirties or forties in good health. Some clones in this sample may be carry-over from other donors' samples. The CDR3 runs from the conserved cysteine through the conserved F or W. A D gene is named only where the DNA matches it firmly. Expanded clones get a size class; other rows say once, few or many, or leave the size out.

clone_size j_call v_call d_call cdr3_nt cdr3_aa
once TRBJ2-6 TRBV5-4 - TGTGCCAGCAGATTGGGGTACTCTGGGGCCAACGTCCTGACTTTC CASRLGYSGANVLTF
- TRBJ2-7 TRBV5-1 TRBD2 TGCGCCAGCAGCCCCCAAGGGACTAGCGGTTACGAGCAGTACTTC CASSPQGTSGYEQYF
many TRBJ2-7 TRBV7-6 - TGTGCCAGCAGTTTCCTCCGCTACTCACCCTACGAGCAGTACTTC CASSFLRYSPYEQYF
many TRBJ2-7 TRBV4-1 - TGCGCCAGCAGCCACCTAAAGGCTAGCTCCTACGAGCAGTACTTC CASSHLKASSYEQYF
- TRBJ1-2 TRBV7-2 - TGTGCCAGCAGCTTAGAGGCAGGCCACTACACCTTC CASSLEAGHYTF
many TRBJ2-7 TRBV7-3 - TGTGCCAGCAGCAGAGACAGGTATTCCTACGAGCAGTACTTC CASSRDRYSYEQYF
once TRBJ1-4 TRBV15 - TGTGCCACCAGCAGAGATCGACAAAATAATGAAAAACTGTTTTTT CATSRDRQNNEKLFF
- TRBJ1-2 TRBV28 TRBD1 TGTGCCAGCAGTACGGGACAGGTGCTCTATGGCTACACCTTC CASSTGQVLYGYTF
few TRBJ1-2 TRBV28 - TGTGCCAGCAGCCTTAGGACGGACTATGGCTACACCTTC CASSLRTDYGYTF
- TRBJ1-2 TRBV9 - TGTGCCAGCAGCGCAGGAGGGATTGGAGGCTACACCTTC CASSAGGIGGYTF
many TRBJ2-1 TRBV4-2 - TGTGCCAGCAGCCAAGACCAGGGGGGACACAATGAGCAGTTCTTC CASSQDQGGHNEQFF
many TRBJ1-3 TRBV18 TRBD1 TGTGCCAGCTCACCGGACAGGGGGGTCGCTGGAAACACCATATATTTT CASSPDRGVAGNTIYF
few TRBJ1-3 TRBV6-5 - TGTGCCAGCAGTTCACAATGGGACTCTGGAAACACCATATATTTT CASSSQWDSGNTIYF
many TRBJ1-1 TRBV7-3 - TGTGCCAGCAGCTTAACCGGGGGGCCAGGCACTGAAGCTTTCTTT CASSLTGGPGTEAFF
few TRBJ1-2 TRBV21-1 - TGTGCCAGCAGCAAAGCCCCCCTATCCTATGGCTACACCTTC CASSKAPLSYGYTF
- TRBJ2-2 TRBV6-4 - TGTGCCAGCATTTCACAGGAAACCGGGGAGCTGTTTTTT CASISQETGELFF
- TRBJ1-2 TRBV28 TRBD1 TGTGTCAGCAGTTCGACAGGGGAGAGCTATGGCTACACCTTC CVSSSTGESYGYTF
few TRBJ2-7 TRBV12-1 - TGTGCCAGCAGCTTTGCGGGCAGGGGGCCCTACGAGCAGTACTTC CASSFAGRGPYEQYF
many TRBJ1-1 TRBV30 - TGTGCCTGGAGTTTGGCAGTTAGCACTGAAGCTTTCTTT CAWSLAVSTEAFF
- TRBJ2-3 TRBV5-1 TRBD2 TGCGCCAGCAGCTTCCGGGGGGGCCCTAGCACAGATACGCAGTATTTT CASSFRGGPSTDTQYF
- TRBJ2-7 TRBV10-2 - TGCGCCAGCAGGCCGACTGGCTCCTACGAGCAGTACTTC CASRPTGSYEQYF
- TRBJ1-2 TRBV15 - TGTGCCACCAGCAGAGTAGGGGCCTATGGCTACACCTTC CATSRVGAYGYTF
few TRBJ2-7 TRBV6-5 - TGTGCCAGCAGTTACTCGAATCGGGAGTACGAGCAGTACTTC CASSYSNREYEQYF
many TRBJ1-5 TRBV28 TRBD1 TGTGCCAGCAGTCCTACAGGGGGCTACAGGTCGAGCAATCAGCCCCAGCATTTT CASSPTGGYRSSNQPQHF
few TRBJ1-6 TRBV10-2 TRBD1 TGCGCCAGCAGGACAGGGGGTTCACCCCTCCACTTT CASRTGGSPLHF
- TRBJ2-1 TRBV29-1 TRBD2 TGCAGCGTTGACGGGCGGGAGCGGTCCTACAATGAGCAGTTCTTC CSVDGRERSYNEQFF